What follows are 25 T cell receptor beta chains derived from one specimen sequenced in a study of tumor and adjacent non-tumor tissue in lung cancer. The template was RNA from unsorted bulk tissue. This non-tumor lung sample came from over 3 cm beyond the tumor edge. Three rounds of nested PCR, following a modified ARM-PCR protocol, produced the TCRbeta library. TCRdb reanalysed the multiplex PCR reads using MiXCR and keeps one entry per CDR3 protein. The repertoire holds approximately 120,000 distinct CDR3 sequences, about 64% seen once, with around 19% in the top ten. Source material: distant non-tumor lung tissue. Every receptor here comes from a man aged 55 to 70 with non-small cell lung cancer.

Comments on this clonotype: Its ends do not fully match the called genes, so a read error is possible. The chain uses TRBV4-2 and TRBJ2-5; D tentatively fits TRBD1 or TRBD2 (5 bases each). The CDR3 has 16 amino acids. Germline loops: CDR1 LGHNA, CDR2 YNFKEQ. The CDR3 is CASNQDGGTYQDTQYF. DNA for the CDR3: TGTGCCAGCAACCAAGATGGTGGGACGTACCAAGATACCCAGTACTTC.

This clonotype came up a few times. The gene calls are TRBV7-9 and TRBJ1-1, with 7 bases identical to TRBD1. This CDR3 spans 15 amino acids. After removal of 5 bases from V and 4 bases from J, the junction contained 10 bases not matched to a gene. Germline V gives CDR1 SEHNR, CDR2 FQNEAQ (reference sequence). In DNA, the CDR3 is TGTGCCAGCAGCACCGTAGGGGGCCTCGGCACTGAAGCTTTCTTT. Its protein product is CASSTVGGLGTEAFF.

The chain couples TRBV2 to TRBJ1-3; 9 nucleotides match TRBD1. The CDR3 spans 16 residues. Trimming took 4 bases from V and 1 from J; bases not matched to a gene: 5. Germline CDR1 SNHLY, CDR2 FYNNEI. CDR3 nucleotide sequence: TGTGCCAGCAGTGGAGGGACAGGGCTGTCTGGAAACACCATATATTTT. Protein product: CASSGGTGLSGNTIYF.

Comments on this clonotype: Likely a read error: the CDR3 ends without its conserved phenylalanine or tryptophan. Here the CDR3 DNA reads TGTGCCAGCAGTTACTCGAGACTACTACCGACCCAGTACCTC. Amino acid sequence: CASSYSRLLPTQYL. The chain is built from TRBV6-2 or TRBV6-3 and TRBJ2-5; the D gene is possibly TRBD2 (5 bases). The CDR3 contains 14 residues. CDR1 MNHEY and CDR2 SVGEGT come from the germline V gene. The germline V and J ends were trimmed by 0 bases and 7 bases, with 12 bases remaining between them.

Comment on this clonotype: A junction end diverges from the germline sequence, so it may reflect a read error. The chain has TRBV4-1 and TRBJ1-3, with unresolved D. The germline gives CDR1 MGHRA, CDR2 YSYEKL. This CDR3 has 14 residues. The CDR3 region is CASSSSRAGNTLYF. In DNA form, the CDR3 reads TGCGCAAGCAGCTCATCACGGGCAGGAAACACCTTATATTTT.

Points on this clonotype: It may be a read error: a sequence one base away is much more abundant. The chain has TRBV13 and TRBJ1-5; D is uncertain. CDR1 PRHDT and CDR2 FYEKMQ come from the germline V gene (reference sequence). The CDR3 spans 15 residues. The CDR3 protein is CASSFGLTSNRPQHF. In DNA form, the CDR3 reads TGTGCCAGCAGCTTTGGTTTGACTAGCAATCGGCCCCAGCATTTT.

This chain uses TRBV30 with TRBJ2-1, with a tentative D call TRBD1 (8 bases). The CDR3 is made up of 20 amino acids. CDR1 is GTSNPN and CDR2 is SVGIG in the germline V gene (reference sequence). Trimming cost V 8 bases and J 0 bases, with 32 bases left between them. The CDR3 sequence is CARGGQDQPSARSSYNEQFF. The CDR3 DNA reads TGTGCCAGGGGGGGACAGGACCAACCCAGCGCGCGTAGCTCCTACAATGAGCAGTTCTTC.

With respect to this clonotype: The conserved final phenylalanine or tryptophan is absent from the CDR3, which likely points to a read error. CDR3 DNA sequence: TGTGCCAGCATTGAAACCACCGGGGAGCTGTTTTAT. As protein: CASIETTGELFY. The chain joins TRBV12-3 or TRBV12-4 to TRBJ2-2; no firm D call. Trimming took 7 bases from V and 4 from J, leaving 7 bases between them. The CDR3 has 12 amino acids.

This clonotype came up a few times. The V gene is TRBV29-1, the J gene TRBJ2-7, with D unresolved. Germline V gene lookup returns CDR1 SQVTM and CDR2 ANQGSEA. V was pared by 3 bases and J by 1 base, with 7 bases between. The CDR3 totals 12 residues. CDR3 sequence (DNA): TGCAGCGTTGATGACGGTTCCTACGAGCAGTACTTC. Its protein product is CSVDDGSYEQYF.

This clonotype was observed at least ten times. Relative to the germline gene, one junction end is altered; a read error may explain this. V is TRBV12-3 or TRBV12-4 and J is TRBJ2-5; 8 bases match TRBD2. The CDR3 runs to 14 residues. The CDR3 DNA reads as TGTGCCAGCCGTTTATCGGCGGGGGGAGAGACCCAGTACTTC. It is translated as CASRLSAGGETQYF.

About this clonotype: An end of the junction differs from the germline gene, which may be a read error. The V gene is TRBV6-5, the J gene TRBJ1-2; D is unclear. The CDR3 is 16 residues long. In germline, CDR1 is MNHEY, CDR2 SVGAGI. CDR3 amino acids: CASSHSKRAGAHGYTF. The DNA for the CDR3 is TGTGCCAGCAGTCACTCGAAGCGGGCAGGTGCTCATGGCTACACCTTC.

As regards this clonotype: A single base separates this from a much larger clone, so it may be a read error. This CDR3 is CAGSLGDEQLF. In nucleotides, the CDR3 is TGTGCCGGCAGTCTCGGCGATGAGCAGTTATTC. V and J are TRBV25-1 and TRBJ2-1; D uncertain. This CDR3 is built from 11 residues. Per the germline V gene, CDR1 is MGHDK and CDR2 is SYGVNS.

J is TRBJ2-4 and V is TRBV7-8; 7 positions match TRBD2. J gave up 8 bases and V 11 bases, and 15 bases lay outside the gene matches. CDR1 and CDR2 from the germline V gene are SGHVS and FQNEAQ. The CDR3 length is 14 residues. CDR3 loop: CAGNFGGGGDIQYF. CDR3 in DNA: TGTGCCGGCAACTTTGGCGGGGGTGGTGACATTCAGTACTTC. The full variable domain, rest sourced from reference TRBV7-8 and TRBJ2-4, is GAGVSQSPRYKVAKRGQDVALRCDPISGHVSLFWYQQALGQGPEFLTYFQNEAQLDKSGLPSDRFFAERPEGSVSTLKIQRTQQEDSAVYLCAGNFGGGGDIQYFGAGTRLSVL.

The chain joins TRBV4-3 to TRBJ2-5; 7 bases fit TRBD1. The germline gives CDR1 LGHNA, CDR2 YSLEER. Trimming removed 2 bases from V and 4 bases from J; junction bases left unmatched: 4. The CDR3 covers 14 residues. This CDR3 is CASSQLGGGETQYF. CDR3 DNA: TGCGCCAGCAGCCAATTAGGGGGCGGAGAGACCCAGTACTTC.

In the case of this clonotype: At one end the junction does not follow the germline gene, possibly because of a read error. As DNA, the CDR3 is TGTACCAGCAGGCCACACCGGGACACGGTTAGCACAGATACGCAGTATTTT. Its protein is CTSRPHRDTVSTDTQYF. The V gene is TRBV6-6, the J gene TRBJ2-3, with D tentatively TRBD1 (6 bases). CDR1 is MNHNY and CDR2 is SVGAGI in the germline V gene (reference sequence). The CDR3 covers 17 residues.

About this clonotype itself: One end of the junction is discordant with germline, which a read error may explain. The chain couples TRBV11-3 to TRBJ2-1; 7 nucleotides agree with TRBD2. This CDR3 has 13 residues. Germline CDR1 SGHNT, CDR2 YENEEA. The CDR3 sequence is CATSAEVTSFLFF. The CDR3 nucleotides read TGTGCCACCAGCGCAGAGGTGACTAGCTTCCTGTTCTTC.

Concerning this clonotype itself: Likely a read error: the CDR3 ends without its conserved phenylalanine or tryptophan. The rearrangement links TRBV10-3 to TRBJ2-7; possibly TRBD2 for D (6 bases). This CDR3 has 14 amino acids. Trimming removed 7 bases from V and 0 bases from J, with 13 bases in between. CDR1 ENHRY and CDR2 SYGVKD come from the germline V gene. The CDR3 sequence: CAIKRDSNSYEQYI. The CDR3 DNA sequence: TGTGCCATCAAAAGGGACTCGAACTCCTACGAGCAGTACATC.

This clonotype occurred once. This chain uses TRBV2 with TRBJ2-3, with TRBD2 identical over 10 bases. This CDR3 spans 18 amino acids. Unmatched junction bases numbered 12, after V lost 6 bases and J lost 0 bases. Germline-derived CDR1 and CDR2 are SNHLY and FYNNEI. The CDR3: CASRAFFTSGASTDTQYF. The CDR3 bases are TGTGCCAGCAGAGCCTTCTTCACTAGCGGGGCTAGCACAGATACGCAGTATTTT.

Comments on this clonotype: A much larger clone sits a single nucleotide away, making a read error possible. The CDR3 DNA reads as TGTGCCAGCAGCTTTAGCGGGGATTCCTACAATGAGCAGTTCTTC. Its translation is CASSFSGDSYNEQFF. This chain joins TRBV5-4 and TRBJ2-1; TRBD2 agrees at 8 bases. The V and J ends lost 2 bases and 1 base, in that order; junction bases with no gene match: 2. In germline, CDR1 is SGHNT, CDR2 YYREEE (reference sequence). CDR3 size: 15 residues.

This clonotype was counted ten times or more. This sequence joins TRBV12-3 or TRBV12-4 and TRBJ1-5; D may be TRBD1 (6 bases). CDR3 length: 13 residues. Trimming cost V 5 bases and J 8 bases, with 13 bases left between them. CDR3 sequence reads: CASSPRGFKPQHF. The CDR3 DNA is TGTGCCAGCAGTCCGAGGGGGTTTAAGCCCCAGCATTTT.

Points on this clonotype: An end of the junction does not agree with germline; a read error may underlie this. The V call is TRBV4-1, the J call TRBJ1-5; 12 bases map to TRBD1. The CDR3 runs to 15 residues. Germline CDR1 and CDR2: MGHRA and YSYEKL. As DNA, the CDR3 is TGCGCCAGCAGCACCCGGGACAGGGGGCATCAGCCCCAGCACTTT. This sequence encodes CASSTRDRGHQPQHF.

As regards this clonotype: A much larger clonotype is one base distant, so this may be a read error. The CDR3 does not close with the conserved phenylalanine or tryptophan, likely indicating a read error. V and J are TRBV6-2 or TRBV6-3 and TRBJ2-3, with 8 nucleotides matching TRBD2. This CDR3 comprises 18 residues. Germline trimming cut 0 bases from V and 7 bases from J; bases unmatched to any gene: 15. The germline gives CDR1 MNHEY, CDR2 SVGEGT. The CDR3 DNA reads TGTGCCAGCAGTTACTCAGCCCAGGTGACGGGAGGGCGGTATACGCAGTATTTG. It yields the protein CASSYSAQVTGGRYTQYL.

Notes on this clonotype: A single base separates this from a much larger clone, so it may be a read error. V gene TRBV5-5 combines with J gene TRBJ2-4, with D possibly TRBD2 on 5 matching bases. The length of the CDR3 is 14 residues. The germline gives CDR1 SGHKS, CDR2 YYEKEE (reference sequence). Trimming removed 3 bases at V and 4 bases at J, with 11 bases between. CDR3 coding DNA: TGTGCCAGCAGCTGGGAGTACCAGAAAAACATTCAGTACTTC. Protein product: CASSWEYQKNIQYF.

This clonotype was seen more than once but under ten times. A much larger clone is a single base away; this may be a read error. This rearrangement joins TRBV6-5 to TRBJ2-2; TRBD1 is a possible D gene (5 bases). Germline CDR1 reads MNHEY; CDR2 reads SVGAGI. The V gene lost 6 bases and the J gene lost 3 bases, with 11 bases spanning the gap. This CDR3 has 14 amino acids. In DNA form, the CDR3 reads TGTGCCAGCAGCATAAAGACAGACACCGGGGAGCTGTTTTTT. It specifies CASSIKTDTGELFF.

This clonotype was observed once. The chain recombines TRBV5-6 with TRBJ2-1; D is possibly TRBD2 (6 bases). The length of the CDR3 is 16 residues. V dropped 4 bases and J dropped 1 base, with 15 bases sitting between them. CDR1 is SGHDT and CDR2 is YYEEEE in the germline V gene. The DNA of the CDR3 is TGTGCCAGCAGCCTTACTTGCGGGGCTTCCTACAATGAGCAGTTCTTC. It yields the protein CASSLTCGASYNEQFF.